This TCR beta chain is drawn from a study of early T cells in non-severe SARS-CoV-2 infection. Study-wide background: The input, bulk RNA from unsorted whole blood, was sequenced, and chains were unpaired.

Individual cDNA molecules were tagged with unique molecular identifiers, the study reported. MiXCR, run by TCRdb on the 5' RACE reads, gives a single entry per CDR3 protein. The sample contains 70,000 or so distinct CDR3 sequences, around a tenth of which appear only once. Overall study findings and caveats: Comparison of clonotypes with VDJdb favored anti-spike CD8 responses while missing private and CD4 specificities.

Trimming cost V 4 bases and J 7 bases; bases outside gene matches: 9. This CDR3 comprises 15 residues. Per the germline V gene, CDR1 is LGHDT and CDR2 is YNNKEL (reference sequence). Ten or more counts support this clonotype. Its antigen is currently unknown. The rearrangement uses TRBV3-1 and TRBJ2-4; 8 bases fit TRBD1. Material: whole blood, obtained at baseline. The TCR was taken from an adult who was a healthcare worker with PCR-confirmed SARS-CoV-2 infection or an uninfected control (not recorded which). The CDR3 reads CASSRPSRDRNIQYF. The DNA of the CDR3 is TGTGCCAGCAGCCGACCAAGCAGGGACAGGAACATTCAGTACTTC.